A selection of T cell receptor beta chains follows, all from one sample in a study of T cells in Graves' hyperthyroidism and ophthalmopathy. One entry per CDR3 protein results from TCRdb running MiXCR on the multiplex PCR reads. Of 95,000 to 110,000 distinct CDR3 sequences detected, around a sixth appear once; the ten largest clones hold 40% to 50%. The sample taken for sequencing was blood. These receptors all come from a woman in her 50s with Graves' hyperthyroidism. The CDR3 runs from the conserved cysteine through the conserved F or W. D genes are given only for firm matches. Clone size is not always given. Where it is, it says once, few, many or a class for expanded clones.

cdr3_aa | cdr3_nt | clone_size | v_call | d_call | j_call
CASSLSMGRLYEQYF | TGTGCCAGCAGCTTATCTATGGGGAGGCTCTACGAGCAGTACTTC | many | TRBV11-2 | . | TRBJ2-7
CASSQGRQGWAFF | TGTGCCAGCAGCCAGGGACGACAGGGATGGGCTTTCTTT | many | TRBV14 | TRBD1 | TRBJ1-1
CSARGQGRSTEAFF | TGCAGTGCTAGAGGGCAGGGTCGTAGCACTGAAGCTTTCTTT | . | TRBV20-1 | . | TRBJ1-1
CASTSNTGELFF | TGTGCCAGCACCTCTAACACCGGGGAGCTGTTTTTT | many | TRBV6-1 | . | TRBJ2-2
CASSPGHINEKLFF | TGTGCCAGCAGTCCGGGACATATAAATGAAAAACTGTTTTTT | many | TRBV12-3/TRBV12-4 | . | TRBJ1-4
CASRMTSGRALETQYF | TGTGCCAGTAGGATGACTAGCGGGAGGGCTCTAGAGACCCAGTACTTC | few | TRBV19 | TRBD2 | TRBJ2-5
CASSIQGAGELFF | TGTGCCAGCAGTATACAGGGGGCCGGGGAGCTGTTTTTT | many | TRBV6-1 | TRBD1 | TRBJ2-2
CASSNFGGYEQYF | TGCGCCAGCAGCAACTTCGGAGGTTACGAGCAGTACTTC | many | TRBV5-1 | . | TRBJ2-7
CASTLEAFF | TGTGCCAGCACCCTCGAAGCTTTCTTT | many | TRBV27 | . | TRBJ1-1
CASSYSIGGQETQYF | TGTGCCAGCAGTTACTCGATCGGGGGCCAAGAGACCCAGTACTTC | many | TRBV6-2/TRBV6-3 | . | TRBJ2-5
CASTRPSAIAGVETQYF | TGTGCCAGCACGAGGCCCAGCGCTATAGCGGGAGTTGAGACCCAGTACTTC | few | TRBV6-1 | TRBD2 | TRBJ2-5
CASSLDGKRADTQYF | TGCGCCAGCAGCTTGGATGGGAAGCGGGCAGATACGCAGTATTTT | . | TRBV5-1 | . | TRBJ2-3
CSVVPRAGADGYTF | TGCAGCGTTGTCCCAAGGGCCGGGGCAGATGGCTACACCTTC | many | TRBV29-1 | . | TRBJ1-2
CASKEGSGRSVWYEQYF | TGTGCCAGCAAGGAGGGTAGCGGGAGATCTGTGTGGTACGAGCAGTACTTC | . | TRBV11-3 | TRBD2 | TRBJ2-7
CASSFGVFAFF | TGTGCCAGCAGTTTCGGGGTATTTGCTTTCTTT | many | TRBV28 | . | TRBJ1-1
CASSPTGLGDQPQHF | TGCGCCAGCAGTCCTACGGGTCTCGGCGATCAGCCCCAGCATTTT | many | TRBV5-1 | . | TRBJ1-5
CASSQGRHTYEQYF | TGTGCCAGCAGCCAAGGCCGACACACCTACGAGCAGTACTTC | . | TRBV3-1 | . | TRBJ2-7
CASSGRDRQPQHF | TGTGCCAGCAGTGGCAGGGATCGTCAGCCCCAGCATTTT | many | TRBV2 | . | TRBJ1-5
CASSPSILGDNEQFF | TGTGCTAGCAGTCCTTCGATCCTGGGTGACAATGAGCAGTTCTTC | many | TRBV7-7 | . | TRBJ2-1
CASSDPGLAGGASSYNEQFF | TGCGCCAGCAGTGACCCGGGACTAGCGGGAGGAGCGAGCTCCTACAATGAGCAGTTCTTC | many | TRBV10-2 | TRBD2 | TRBJ2-1
CASSLDQGARTGELFF | TGTGCCAGCAGCTTAGACCAGGGGGCGCGAACCGGGGAGCTGTTTTTT | few | TRBV11-3 | TRBD1 | TRBJ2-2
CASSYGGADTYEQYF | TGTGCCAGCAGTTACGGCGGAGCCGACACCTACGAGCAGTACTTC | many | TRBV12-3/TRBV12-4 | . | TRBJ2-7
CASSSVQGSNEKLFF | TGCGCCAGCAGCTCCGTACAGGGATCTAATGAAAAACTGTTTTTT | many | TRBV5-1 | . | TRBJ1-4
CAISDPGQGQDTQYF | TGTGCCATCAGTGACCCCGGACAGGGGCAAGATACGCAGTATTTT | many | TRBV10-3 | TRBD1 | TRBJ2-3
CASREGVINEKLFF | TGTGCCAGCAGGGAGGGGGTGATTAATGAAAAACTGTTTTTT | many | TRBV6-1 | . | TRBJ1-4
CASSQVSQGLLAKNIQYF | TGTGCCAGCAGCCAAGTGTCCCAGGGACTACTAGCCAAAAACATTCAGTACTTC | many | TRBV3-1 | TRBD2 | TRBJ2-4
CASSLRLPPGYYEQYF | TGTGCCAGCAGTTTGCGGCTACCTCCGGGTTACTACGAGCAGTACTTC | . | TRBV28 | . | TRBJ2-7
CASRSGAGTLEQFF | TGTGCCAGCAGATCCGGGGCCGGGACCCTTGAGCAGTTCTTC | many | TRBV5-6 | . | TRBJ2-1
CASSLGQGVGYTF | TGCGCCAGCAGCTTGGGACAGGGGGTTGGCTACACCTTC | many | TRBV5-1 | TRBD1 | TRBJ1-2
CASSSPRDRVNGYTF | TGTGCCAGCAGTTCGCCTAGAGACAGGGTGAATGGCTACACCTTC | many | TRBV6-1 | TRBD1 | TRBJ1-2
CASRGTTVTDYNEQFF | TGTGCCAGCAGGGGGACGACCGTGACGGACTACAATGAGCAGTTCTTC | many | TRBV7-9 | . | TRBJ2-1
CASSQRTVSSYNEQFF | TGTGCCAGCAGCCAACGGACGGTGAGCTCCTACAATGAGCAGTTCTTC | many | TRBV3-1 | . | TRBJ2-1
CASSFGRTYEQYF | TGCGCCAGCAGCTTCGGCAGGACCTACGAGCAGTACTTC | many | TRBV5-1 | . | TRBJ2-7
CASSQMTGGGNYGYTF | TGTGCCAGCAGCCAAATGACAGGGGGCGGAAACTATGGCTACACCTTC | many | TRBV3-1 | TRBD1 | TRBJ1-2
CSAHRGSNQPQHF | TGCAGTGCCCACAGGGGTAGCAATCAGCCCCAGCATTTT | many | TRBV20-1 | TRBD1 | TRBJ1-5
CASSFVGGSPPYNEQFF | TGCGCCAGCAGTTTCGTCGGAGGCTCCCCTCCTTACAATGAGCAGTTCTTC | many | TRBV5-1 | . | TRBJ2-1
CASSFSPTEANVLTF | TGTGCCAGCAGCTTCTCTCCCACCGAGGCCAACGTCCTGACTTTC | many | TRBV11-2 | . | TRBJ2-6